This T cell receptor beta chain was profiled in a study of metastatic and nonmetastatic thyroid tumors. Study information: Comparative analysis of repertoires was undertaken across blood and tumor or nodule tissue obtained from malignant and benign thyroid patients. Study-level results: Benign nodules were reported to have significantly lower TCR beta diversity than malignant thyroid tumors, in blood and tumor.

Patients had received no treatment of any kind before thyroid surgery. Study processing details: The authors used CDR3 differences across clinicopathological groups to build a distant-metastasis classifier for papillary thyroid cancer. MiXCR re-clonotyped the PCR reads for TCRdb. These V and J calls rely on TCRdb rather than the paper's analysis. Of some 20,000 clones listed, 35% to 45% were seen once; the top ten hold about 26%. Unmatched junction bases numbered 10, after V lost 4 bases and J lost 6 bases. This CDR3 is 16 amino acids long. Germline V gene lookup returns CDR1 SGHRS and CDR2 YFSETQ. This clone was seen more than once but under ten times. Its target is unknown.

The chain links TRBV5-1 to TRBJ2-7; 13 positions match TRBD2. The clonotype originates from a female donor with papillary thyroid cancer or a benign thyroid nodule (not recorded which). Some clones in this sample may be carry-over from other donors' samples. Sequencing was done on a sample of tumor tissue. CDR3: CASSGGLAGRTGEQYF. The CDR3 DNA follows: TGCGCCAGCAGCGGGGGACTAGCGGGGAGGACGGGCGAGCAGTACTTC.